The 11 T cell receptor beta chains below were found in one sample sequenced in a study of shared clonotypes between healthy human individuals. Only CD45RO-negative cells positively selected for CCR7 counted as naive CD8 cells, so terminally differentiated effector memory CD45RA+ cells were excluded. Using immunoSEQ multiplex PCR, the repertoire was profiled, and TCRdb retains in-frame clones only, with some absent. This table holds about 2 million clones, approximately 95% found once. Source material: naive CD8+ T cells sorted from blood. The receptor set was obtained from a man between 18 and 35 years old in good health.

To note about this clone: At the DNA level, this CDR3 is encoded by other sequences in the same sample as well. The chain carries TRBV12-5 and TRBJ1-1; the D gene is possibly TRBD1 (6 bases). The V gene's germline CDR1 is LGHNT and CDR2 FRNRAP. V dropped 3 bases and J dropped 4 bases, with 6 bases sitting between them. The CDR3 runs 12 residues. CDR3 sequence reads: CASGLGGTEAFF. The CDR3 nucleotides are TGTGCTAGTGGTTTAGGGGGCACTGAAGCTTTCTTT.

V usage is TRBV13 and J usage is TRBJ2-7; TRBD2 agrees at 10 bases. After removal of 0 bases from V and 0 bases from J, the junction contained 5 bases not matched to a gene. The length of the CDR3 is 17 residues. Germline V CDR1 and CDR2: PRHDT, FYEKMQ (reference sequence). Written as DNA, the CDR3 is TGTGCCAGCAGCTTAGGAGCGGGAGGGTCCCTCTCCTACGAGCAGTACTTC. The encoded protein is CASSLGAGGSLSYEQYF.

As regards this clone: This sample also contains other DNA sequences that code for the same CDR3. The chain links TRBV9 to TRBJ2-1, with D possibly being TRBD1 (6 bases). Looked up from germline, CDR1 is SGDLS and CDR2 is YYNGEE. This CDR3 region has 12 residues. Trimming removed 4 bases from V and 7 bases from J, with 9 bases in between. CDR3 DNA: TGTGCCAGCAGCCAGGACAGAAATGAGCAGTTCTTC. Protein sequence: CASSQDRNEQFF. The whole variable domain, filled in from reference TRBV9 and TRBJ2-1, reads DSGVTQTPKHLITATGQRVTLRCSPRSGDLSVYWYQQSLDQGLQFLIQYYNGEERAKGNILERFSAQQFPDLHSELNLSSLELGDSALYFCASSQDRNEQFFGPGTRLTVL.

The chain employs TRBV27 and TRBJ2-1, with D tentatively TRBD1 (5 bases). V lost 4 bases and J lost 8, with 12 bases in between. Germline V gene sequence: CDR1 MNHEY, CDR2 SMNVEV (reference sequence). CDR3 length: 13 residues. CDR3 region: CASSWLGAHEQFF. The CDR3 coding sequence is TGTGCCAGCAGTTGGCTTGGGGCCCATGAGCAGTTCTTC.

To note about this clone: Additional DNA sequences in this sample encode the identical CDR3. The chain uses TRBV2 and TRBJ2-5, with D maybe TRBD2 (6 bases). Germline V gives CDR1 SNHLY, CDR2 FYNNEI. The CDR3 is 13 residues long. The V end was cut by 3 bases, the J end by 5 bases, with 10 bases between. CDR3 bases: TGTGCCAGCAGTGAGGAGGGTTGGGAGACCCAGTACTTC. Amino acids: CASSEEGWETQYF.

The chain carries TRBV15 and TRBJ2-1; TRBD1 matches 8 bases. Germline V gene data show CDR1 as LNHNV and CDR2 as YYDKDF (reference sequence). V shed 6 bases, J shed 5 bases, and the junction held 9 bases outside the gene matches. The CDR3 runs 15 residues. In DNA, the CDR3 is TGTGCCACCAGTCCGACAGGGGAGCTCAACAATGAGCAGTTCTTC. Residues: CATSPTGELNNEQFF.

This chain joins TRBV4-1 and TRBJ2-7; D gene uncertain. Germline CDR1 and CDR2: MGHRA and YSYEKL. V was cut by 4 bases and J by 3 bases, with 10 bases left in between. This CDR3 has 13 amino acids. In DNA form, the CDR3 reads TGCGCCAGCAGCCCCAGGACGGGCTACGAGCAGTACTTC. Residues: CASSPRTGYEQYF.

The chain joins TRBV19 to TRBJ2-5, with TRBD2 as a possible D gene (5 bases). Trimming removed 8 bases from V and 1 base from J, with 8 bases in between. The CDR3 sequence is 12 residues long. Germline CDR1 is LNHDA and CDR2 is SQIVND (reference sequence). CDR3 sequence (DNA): TGTGCCAGTGGGAGAGGCCAAGAGACCCAGTACTTC. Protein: CASGRGQETQYF. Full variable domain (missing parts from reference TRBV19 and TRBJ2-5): DGGITQSPKYLFRKEGQNVTLSCEQNLNHDAMYWYRQDPGQGLRLIYYSQIVNDFQKGDIAEGYSVSREKKESFPLTVTSAQKNPTAFYLCASGRGQETQYFGPGTRLLVL.

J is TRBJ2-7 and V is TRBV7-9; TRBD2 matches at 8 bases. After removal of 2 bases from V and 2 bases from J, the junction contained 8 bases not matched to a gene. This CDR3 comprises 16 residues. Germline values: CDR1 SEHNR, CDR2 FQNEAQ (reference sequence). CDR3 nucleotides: TGTGCCAGCAGCTTACTATCACTAGCGGATACCTACGAGCAGTACTTC. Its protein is CASSLLSLADTYEQYF. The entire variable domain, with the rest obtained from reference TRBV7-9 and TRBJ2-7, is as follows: DTGVSQNPRHKITKRGQNVTFRCDPISEHNRLYWYRQTLGQGPEFLTYFQNEAQLEKSRLLSDRFSAERPKGSFSTLEIQRTEQGDSAMYLCASSLLSLADTYEQYFGPGTRLTVT.

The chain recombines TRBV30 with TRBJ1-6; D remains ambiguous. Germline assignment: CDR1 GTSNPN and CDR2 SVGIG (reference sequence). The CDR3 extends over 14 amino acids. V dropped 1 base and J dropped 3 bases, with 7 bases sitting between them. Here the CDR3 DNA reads TGTGCCTGGAGTGCCCCACTCTATAATTCACCCCTCCACTTT. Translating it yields CAWSAPLYNSPLHF.

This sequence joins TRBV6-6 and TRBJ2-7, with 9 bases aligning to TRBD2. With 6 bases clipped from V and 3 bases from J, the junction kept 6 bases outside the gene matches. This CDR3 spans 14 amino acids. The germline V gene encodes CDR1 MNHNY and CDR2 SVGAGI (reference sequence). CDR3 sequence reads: CASSHGTSSYEQYF. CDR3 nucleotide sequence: TGTGCCAGCAGCCACGGGACTAGCAGCTACGAGCAGTACTTC.